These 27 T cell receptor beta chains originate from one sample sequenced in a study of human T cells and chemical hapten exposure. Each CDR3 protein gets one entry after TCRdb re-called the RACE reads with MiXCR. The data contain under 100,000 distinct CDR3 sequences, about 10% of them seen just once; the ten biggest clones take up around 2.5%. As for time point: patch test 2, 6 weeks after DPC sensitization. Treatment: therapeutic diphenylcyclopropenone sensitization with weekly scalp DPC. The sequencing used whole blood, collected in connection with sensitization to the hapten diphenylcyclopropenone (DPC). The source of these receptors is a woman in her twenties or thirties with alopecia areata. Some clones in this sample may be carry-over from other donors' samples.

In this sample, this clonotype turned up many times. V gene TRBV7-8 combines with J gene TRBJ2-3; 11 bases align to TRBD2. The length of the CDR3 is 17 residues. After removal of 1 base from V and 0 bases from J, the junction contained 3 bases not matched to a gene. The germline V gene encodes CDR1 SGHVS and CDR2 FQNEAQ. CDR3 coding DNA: TGTGCCAGCAGCTTAGGTCTAGCGGGAGGAAGCACAGATACGCAGTATTTT. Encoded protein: CASSLGLAGGSTDTQYF.

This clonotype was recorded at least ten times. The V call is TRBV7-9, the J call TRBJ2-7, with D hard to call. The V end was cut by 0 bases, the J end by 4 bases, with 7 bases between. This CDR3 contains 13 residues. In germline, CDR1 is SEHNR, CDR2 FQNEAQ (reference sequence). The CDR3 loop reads CASSLAEVYEQYF. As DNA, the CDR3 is TGTGCCAGCAGCTTAGCCGAGGTTTACGAGCAGTACTTC. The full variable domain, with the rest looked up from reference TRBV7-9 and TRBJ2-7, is DTGVSQNPRHKITKRGQNVTFRCDPISEHNRLYWYRQTLGQGPEFLTYFQNEAQLEKSRLLSDRFSAERPKGSFSTLEIQRTEQGDSAMYLCASSLAEVYEQYFGPGTRLTVT.

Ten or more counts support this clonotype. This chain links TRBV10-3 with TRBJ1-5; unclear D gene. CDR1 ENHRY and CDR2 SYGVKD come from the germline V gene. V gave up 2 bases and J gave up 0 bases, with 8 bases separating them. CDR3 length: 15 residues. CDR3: CAISEMGHSNQPQHF. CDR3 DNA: TGTGCCATCAGTGAGATGGGTCATAGCAATCAGCCCCAGCATTTT.

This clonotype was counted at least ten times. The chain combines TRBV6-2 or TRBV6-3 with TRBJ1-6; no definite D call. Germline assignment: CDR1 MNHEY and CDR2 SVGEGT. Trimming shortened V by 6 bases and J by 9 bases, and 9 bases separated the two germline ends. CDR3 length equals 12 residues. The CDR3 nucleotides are TGTGCCAGCAGAAACTTGGTTTCACCCCTCCACTTT. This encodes CASRNLVSPLHF.

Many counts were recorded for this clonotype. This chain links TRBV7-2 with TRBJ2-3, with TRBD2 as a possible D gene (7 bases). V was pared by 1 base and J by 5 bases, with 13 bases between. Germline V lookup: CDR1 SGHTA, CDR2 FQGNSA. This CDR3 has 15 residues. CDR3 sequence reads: CASSLVGGGKDTQYF. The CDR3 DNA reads TGTGCCAGCAGCTTAGTAGGGGGGGGCAAAGATACGCAGTATTTT.

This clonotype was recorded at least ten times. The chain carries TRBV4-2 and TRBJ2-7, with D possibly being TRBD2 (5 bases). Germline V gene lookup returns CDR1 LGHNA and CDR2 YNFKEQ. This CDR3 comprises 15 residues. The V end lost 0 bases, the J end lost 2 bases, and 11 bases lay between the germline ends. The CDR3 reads CASSQDFSGAYEQYF. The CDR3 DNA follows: TGTGCCAGCAGCCAAGATTTCAGCGGCGCCTACGAGCAGTACTTC.

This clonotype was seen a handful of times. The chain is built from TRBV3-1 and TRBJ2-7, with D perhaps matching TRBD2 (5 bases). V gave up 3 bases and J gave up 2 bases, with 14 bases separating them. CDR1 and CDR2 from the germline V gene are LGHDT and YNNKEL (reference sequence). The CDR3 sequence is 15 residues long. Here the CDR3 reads CASSQSGFRAYEQYF. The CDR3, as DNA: TGTGCCAGCAGCCAGAGCGGTTTTCGAGCCTACGAGCAGTACTTC.

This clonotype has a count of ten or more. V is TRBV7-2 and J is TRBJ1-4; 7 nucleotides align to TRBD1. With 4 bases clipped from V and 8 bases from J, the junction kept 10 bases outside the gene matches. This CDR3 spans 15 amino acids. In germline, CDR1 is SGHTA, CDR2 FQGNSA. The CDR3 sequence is CASSSRQGGVEKLFF. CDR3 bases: TGTGCCAGCAGCTCAAGACAGGGAGGGGTAGAAAAACTGTTTTTT.

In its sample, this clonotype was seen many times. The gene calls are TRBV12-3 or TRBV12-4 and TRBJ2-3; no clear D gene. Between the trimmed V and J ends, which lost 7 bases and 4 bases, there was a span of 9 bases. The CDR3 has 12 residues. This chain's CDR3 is CASKAGSDTQYF. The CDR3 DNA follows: TGTGCCAGCAAGGCAGGATCAGATACGCAGTATTTT.

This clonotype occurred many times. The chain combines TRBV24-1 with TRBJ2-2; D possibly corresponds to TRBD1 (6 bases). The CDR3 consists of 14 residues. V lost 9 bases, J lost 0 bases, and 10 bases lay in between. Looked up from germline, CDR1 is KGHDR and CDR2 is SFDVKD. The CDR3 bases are TGTGCCACCGAAGACAGGTCGAACACCGGGGAGCTGTTTTTT. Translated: CATEDRSNTGELFF.

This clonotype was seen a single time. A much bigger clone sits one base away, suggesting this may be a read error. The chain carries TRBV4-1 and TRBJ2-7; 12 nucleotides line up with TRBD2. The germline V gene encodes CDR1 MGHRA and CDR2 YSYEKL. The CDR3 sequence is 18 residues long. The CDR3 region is CAGSPLGLAGGRIYEQYF. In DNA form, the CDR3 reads TGCGCCGGCAGCCCCCTGGGGCTAGCGGGAGGGCGAATCTACGAGCAGTACTTC.

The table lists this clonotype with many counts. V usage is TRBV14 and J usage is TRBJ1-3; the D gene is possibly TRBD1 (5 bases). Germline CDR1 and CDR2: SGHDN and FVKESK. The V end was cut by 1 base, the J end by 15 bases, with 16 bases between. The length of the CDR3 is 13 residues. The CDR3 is CASSQGIGTAEYF. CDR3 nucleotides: TGTGCCAGCAGCCAAGGGATTGGGACCGCAGAATATTTT.

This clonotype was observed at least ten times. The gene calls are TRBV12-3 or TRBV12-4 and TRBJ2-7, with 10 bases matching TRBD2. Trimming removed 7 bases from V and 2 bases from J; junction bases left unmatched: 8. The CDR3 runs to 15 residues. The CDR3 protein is CASTWGLAGAYEQYF. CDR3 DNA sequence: TGTGCCAGCACGTGGGGGCTAGCGGGAGCCTACGAGCAGTACTTC.

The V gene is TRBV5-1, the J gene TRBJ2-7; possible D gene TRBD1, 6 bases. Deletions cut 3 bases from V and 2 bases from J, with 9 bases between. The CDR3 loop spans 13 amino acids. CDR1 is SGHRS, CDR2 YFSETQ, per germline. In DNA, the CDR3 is TGCGCCAGCAGCTGGGACAAGACCTACGAGCAGTACTTC. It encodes CASSWDKTYEQYF.

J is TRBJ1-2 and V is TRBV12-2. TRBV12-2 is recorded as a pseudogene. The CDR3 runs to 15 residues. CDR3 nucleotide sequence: TGTGCAAGTCGCTTAGTCAACCGAACTTTCTATGGCTACACCTTC. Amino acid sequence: CASRLVNRTFYGYTF.

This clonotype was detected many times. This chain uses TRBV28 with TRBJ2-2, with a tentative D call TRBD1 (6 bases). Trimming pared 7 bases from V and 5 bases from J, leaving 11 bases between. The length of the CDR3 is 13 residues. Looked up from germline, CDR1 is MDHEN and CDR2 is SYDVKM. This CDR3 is CASIRGSTGELFF. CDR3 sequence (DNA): TGTGCCAGCATTAGGGGGTCAACCGGGGAGCTGTTTTTT.

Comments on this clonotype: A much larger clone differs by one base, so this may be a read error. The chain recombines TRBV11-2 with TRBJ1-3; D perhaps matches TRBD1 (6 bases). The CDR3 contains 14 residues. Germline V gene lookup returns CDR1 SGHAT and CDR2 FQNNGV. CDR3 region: CTSAPGTSGNTIYF. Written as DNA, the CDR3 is TGTACCAGCGCTCCTGGGACATCTGGAAACACCATATATTTT.

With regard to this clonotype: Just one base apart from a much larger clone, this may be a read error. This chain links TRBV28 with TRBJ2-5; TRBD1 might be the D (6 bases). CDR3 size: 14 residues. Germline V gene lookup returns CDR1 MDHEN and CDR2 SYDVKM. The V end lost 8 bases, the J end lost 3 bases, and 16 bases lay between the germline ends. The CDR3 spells CASGTPDSKETQYF. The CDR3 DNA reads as TGTGCCAGCGGTACCCCGGACAGTAAAGAGACCCAGTACTTC.

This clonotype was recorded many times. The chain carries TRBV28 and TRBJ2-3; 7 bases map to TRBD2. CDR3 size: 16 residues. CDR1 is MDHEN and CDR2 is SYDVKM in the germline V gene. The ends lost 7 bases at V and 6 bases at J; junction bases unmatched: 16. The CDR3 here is CASTPVLGLAEDTQYF. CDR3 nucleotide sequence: TGTGCCAGCACCCCGGTATTAGGGCTAGCGGAGGATACGCAGTATTTT.

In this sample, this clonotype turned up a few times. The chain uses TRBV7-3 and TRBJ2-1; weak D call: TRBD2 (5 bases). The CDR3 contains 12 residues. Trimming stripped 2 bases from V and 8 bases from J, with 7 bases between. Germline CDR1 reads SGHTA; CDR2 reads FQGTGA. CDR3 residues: CASSLEGYEQFF. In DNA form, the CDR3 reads TGTGCCAGCAGCTTAGAGGGCTATGAGCAGTTCTTC.

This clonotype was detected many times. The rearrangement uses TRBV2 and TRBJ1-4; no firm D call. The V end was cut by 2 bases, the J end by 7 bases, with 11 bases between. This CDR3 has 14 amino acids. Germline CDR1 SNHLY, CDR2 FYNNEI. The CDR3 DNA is TGTGCCAGCAGTGAACAGAGCGGTAGTGAAAAACTGTTTTTT. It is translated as CASSEQSGSEKLFF. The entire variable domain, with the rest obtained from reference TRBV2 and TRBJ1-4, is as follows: EPEVTQTPSHQVTQMGQEVILRCVPISNHLYFYWYRQILGQKVEFLVSFYNNEISEKSEIFDDQFSVERPDGSNFTLKIRSTKLEDSAMYFCASSEQSGSEKLFFGSGTQLSVL.

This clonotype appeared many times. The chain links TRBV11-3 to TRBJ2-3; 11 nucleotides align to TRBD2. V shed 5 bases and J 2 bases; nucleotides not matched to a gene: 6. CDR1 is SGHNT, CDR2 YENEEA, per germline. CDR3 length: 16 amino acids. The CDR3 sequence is CASSRRLAGITDTQYF. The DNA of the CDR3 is TGTGCCAGCAGCCGCCGACTAGCGGGGATCACAGATACGCAGTATTTT.

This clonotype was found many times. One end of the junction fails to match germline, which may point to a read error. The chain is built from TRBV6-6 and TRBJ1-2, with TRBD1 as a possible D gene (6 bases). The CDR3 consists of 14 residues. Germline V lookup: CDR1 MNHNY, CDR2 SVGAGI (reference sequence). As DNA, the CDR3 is TGTGCCAGCACTTACGGGGGCGCGAGCTATGGCTACACCTTC. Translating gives CASTYGGASYGYTF.

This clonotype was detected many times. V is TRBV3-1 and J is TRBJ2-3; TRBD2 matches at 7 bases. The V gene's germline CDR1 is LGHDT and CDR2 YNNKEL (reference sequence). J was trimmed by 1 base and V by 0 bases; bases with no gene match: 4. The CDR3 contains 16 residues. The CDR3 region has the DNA TGTGCCAGCAGCCAAGATTCTAGCGGACGCACAGATACGCAGTATTTT. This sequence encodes CASSQDSSGRTDTQYF.

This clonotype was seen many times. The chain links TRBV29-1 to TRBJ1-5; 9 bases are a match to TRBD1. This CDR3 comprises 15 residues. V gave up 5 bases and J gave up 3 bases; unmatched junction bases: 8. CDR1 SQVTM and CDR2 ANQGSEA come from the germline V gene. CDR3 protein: CSVSPGQGFNQPQHF. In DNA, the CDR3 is TGCAGCGTTAGCCCGGGACAGGGATTCAATCAGCCCCAGCATTTT.

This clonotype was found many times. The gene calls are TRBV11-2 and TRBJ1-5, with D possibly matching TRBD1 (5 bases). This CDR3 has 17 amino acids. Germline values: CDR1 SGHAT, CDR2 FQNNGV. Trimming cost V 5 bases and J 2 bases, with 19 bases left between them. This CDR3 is CASSPGRTEVGNQPQHF. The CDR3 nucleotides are TGTGCCAGCAGCCCGGGACGGACGGAGGTTGGCAATCAGCCCCAGCATTTT.

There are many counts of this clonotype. CDR3 loop: CASRPTGSYGYTF. The CDR3 coding sequence is TGTGCCAGCAGACCGACAGGGAGCTATGGCTACACCTTC. The genes are TRBV12-3 or TRBV12-4 and TRBJ1-2, with 7 bases identical to TRBD1. The V gene end was trimmed by 6 bases and the J gene end by 4 bases; junction bases not matched to a gene: 5. The CDR3 spans 13 residues.